The 26 T cell receptor beta chains listed next were all sequenced from one sample in a study of cytomegalovirus exposure and HLA in healthy donors. Use of 60 Vbeta and 13 Jbeta primers characterized the PCR. The protocol was immunoSEQ multiplex PCR, while the TCRdb copy is restricted to in-frame clones and leaves out a portion. Of approximately 150,000 clones in the sample, around 78% were seen once. Sequencing was performed on PBMCs. The receptor source for this set is a woman between 18 and 29 years old in good health and CMV-seropositive.

The chain has TRBV6-1 and TRBJ2-7; 9 nucleotides match TRBD1. The V gene's germline CDR1 is MNHNS and CDR2 SASEGT. V lost 3 bases, J lost 7 bases, and 10 bases stayed unmatched. The CDR3 runs 15 residues. The CDR3 bases are TGTGCCAGCAGTGATAGGGGACAGGGTAACTGGGAGCAGTACTTC. Translated, it gives CASSDRGQGNWEQYF.

The chain couples TRBV5-1 to TRBJ2-2; 13 bases match TRBD2. The germline V gene has CDR1 SGHRS and CDR2 YFSETQ. Unmatched junction bases numbered 9, after V lost 4 bases and J lost 3 bases. CDR3 length: 18 residues. The CDR3 loop is CASSRTSGGAFDTGELFF. The DNA for the CDR3 is TGCGCCAGCAGCCGTACTAGCGGGGGGGCTTTTGACACCGGGGAGCTGTTTTTT.

The chain couples TRBV11-2 to TRBJ2-3; D perhaps matches TRBD2 (6 bases). In germline, CDR1 is SGHAT, CDR2 FQNNGV. Deletions cut 0 bases from V and 3 bases from J, with 10 bases between. This CDR3 is 15 amino acids long. The CDR3 DNA reads as TGTGCCAGCAGCTTAGAGAGGCTAGCGACAGATACGCAGTATTTT. It codes for CASSLERLATDTQYF.

The rearrangement uses TRBV11-2 and TRBJ1-2; 8 bases fit TRBD1. CDR1 and CDR2 (germline): SGHAT, FQNNGV. The CDR3 is made up of 14 amino acids. V was clipped by 5 bases and J by 8 bases; unmatched bases: 10. This CDR3 reads CASSIRPGGEGYTF. CDR3 nucleotides: TGTGCCAGCAGCATCCGACCAGGGGGCGAGGGCTACACCTTC.

V gene TRBV10-1 combines with J gene TRBJ2-2; 8 bases fit TRBD1. Trimming took 4 bases from V and 5 from J; bases not matched to a gene: 6. CDR1 is WNHNN and CDR2 is SYGVQD in the germline V gene (reference sequence). This CDR3 region has 15 residues. DNA of the CDR3: TGCGCCAGCAGTGCGGACAGGGTAGGAACCGGGGAGCTGTTTTTT. As protein: CASSADRVGTGELFF.

CDR3: CASSRPDRGQGSPLHF. The CDR3 DNA reads as TGTGCCAGCAGCCGACCGGACAGGGGGCAGGGTTCACCCCTCCACTTT. V gene TRBV7-8 combines with J gene TRBJ1-6; 11 positions match TRBD1. This CDR3 has 16 residues. V dropped 5 bases and J dropped 9; count of bases not matched to a gene: 9. The germline gives CDR1 SGHVS, CDR2 FQNEAQ.

This clone came up a few times. This chain uses TRBV30 with TRBJ1-6, with D tentatively TRBD1 (5 bases). V was shortened by 6 bases and J by 6 bases, with 21 bases between the two germline ends. This CDR3 spans 16 amino acids. The germline CDR1 and CDR2 sequences are GTSNPN and SVGIG (reference sequence). CDR3: CACLGGPGQLNSPLHF. The CDR3 coding sequence is TGTGCCTGCCTGGGGGGACCGGGTCAGCTTAATTCACCCCTCCACTTT.

V gene TRBV6-1 combines with J gene TRBJ1-6; a possible D gene is TRBD1 (6 bases). The CDR3 runs to 14 residues. Germline CDR1 reads MNHNS; CDR2 reads SASEGT. V gave up 5 bases and J gave up 10 bases, with 15 bases separating them. This chain's CDR3 is CASSSGTMSSPLHF. CDR3 coding DNA: TGTGCCAGCAGTTCGGGGACAATGTCATCACCCCTCCACTTT.

The rearrangement uses TRBV2 and TRBJ2-1, with 8 bases identical to TRBD1. The germline CDR1 and CDR2 sequences are SNHLY and FYNNEI. J lost 8 bases, V lost 7 bases, and 7 bases had no gene match. The CDR3 is 13 amino acids. The CDR3 sequence is CASKAGGEDEQFF. The CDR3 bases are TGTGCCAGCAAGGCAGGGGGCGAGGATGAGCAGTTCTTC.

This chain links TRBV2 with TRBJ1-1; maybe TRBD1 (5 bases). Germline CDR1 reads SNHLY; CDR2 reads FYNNEI. The CDR3 is 16 residues long. The V end was cut by 0 bases, the J end by 2 bases, with 13 bases between. For the CDR3, the DNA is TGTGCCAGCAGTGAAGCCCACGACAGTTTAAACACTGAAGCTTTCTTT. It translates to CASSEAHDSLNTEAFF.

The chain is built from TRBV28 and TRBJ1-1, with TRBD1 identical over 10 bases. V was clipped by 3 bases and J by 0 bases; unmatched bases: 7. The CDR3 runs 17 residues. From germline, CDR1 is MDHEN and CDR2 SYDVKM. This CDR3 is CASSLAGQGNMNTEAFF. CDR3 sequence (DNA): TGTGCCAGCAGTTTGGCGGGACAGGGGAATATGAACACTGAAGCTTTCTTT.

The rearrangement uses TRBV5-1 and TRBJ2-7; perhaps TRBD2 as D (5 bases). This CDR3 has 15 amino acids. CDR1 is SGHRS, CDR2 YFSETQ, per germline. Trimming shortened V by 0 bases and J by 0 bases, and 10 bases separated the two germline ends. CDR3 sequence: CASSLGRDPSYEQYF. The CDR3 nucleotides are TGCGCCAGCAGCTTGGGCCGGGATCCCTCCTACGAGCAGTACTTC.

The chain combines TRBV7-9 with TRBJ1-4, with a possible D match to TRBD1 (5 bases). Trimming pared 5 bases from V and 4 bases from J, leaving 17 bases between. Germline V gene lookup returns CDR1 SEHNR and CDR2 FQNEAQ (reference sequence). The CDR3 has 16 amino acids. CDR3 nucleotide sequence: TGTGCCAGCAGCCGTGAACAGAGCAGGGTTAATGAAAAACTGTTTTTT. This gives the protein CASSREQSRVNEKLFF.

In its sample, this clone was seen once. This chain joins TRBV5-1 and TRBJ2-7, with 9 bases that match TRBD1. The CDR3 has 18 amino acids. From germline, CDR1 is SGHRS and CDR2 YFSETQ. V gave up 0 bases and J gave up 5 bases; unmatched junction bases: 15. The CDR3 nucleotides are TGCGCCAGCAGCTTGGCGTTGATAGGTGGGACAGGGACGCACGAGCAGTACTTC. This sequence encodes CASSLALIGGTGTHEQYF.

This clone appeared once. The chain carries TRBV28 and TRBJ1-5; 8 bases agree with TRBD1. This CDR3 comprises 17 residues. CDR1 is MDHEN, CDR2 SYDVKM, per germline. Unmatched junction bases numbered 10, after V lost 6 bases and J lost 0 bases. The CDR3 protein is CASRSDRGRDSNQPQHF. CDR3 nucleotide sequence: TGTGCCAGCAGGTCAGACAGGGGCCGGGATAGCAATCAGCCCCAGCATTTT.

This clone was recorded a few times. The V gene is TRBV4-2, the J gene TRBJ1-6; D remains unclear. Looked up from germline, CDR1 is LGHNA and CDR2 is YNFKEQ. This CDR3 is 16 amino acids long. Trimming removed 4 bases from V and 10 bases from J, with 20 bases in between. The DNA for the CDR3 is TGTGCCAGCAGCCCCGGCGGGCCAGAACCGACATCACCCCTCCACTTT. Translation: CASSPGGPEPTSPLHF.

This chain links TRBV30 with TRBJ2-7; no reliable D call. The length of the CDR3 is 14 residues. CDR1 and CDR2 from the germline V gene are GTSNPN and SVGIG (reference sequence). V lost 0 bases to trimming and J lost 5 bases, with 14 bases between them. The CDR3 loop is CAWSVLRAKNEQYF. The CDR3 nucleotides read TGTGCCTGGAGTGTTCTCCGAGCTAAGAACGAGCAGTACTTC.

V gene TRBV27 combines with J gene TRBJ2-7, with 9 nucleotides matching TRBD1. CDR1 and CDR2 from the germline V gene are MNHEY and SMNVEV (reference sequence). This CDR3 contains 15 residues. The V segment lost 3 bases and the J segment 2 bases; nucleotides outside the gene matches: 5. In DNA, the CDR3 is TGTGCCAGCAGTTTTAGGACAGGGGCGGCCTACGAGCAGTACTTC. Its translation is CASSFRTGAAYEQYF.

The chain links TRBV6-4 to TRBJ1-2; 7 nucleotides agree with TRBD1. V lost 7 bases to trimming and J lost 3 bases; unmatched junction nucleotides: 2. The germline CDR1 and CDR2 sequences are MRHNA and SNTAGT. This CDR3 has 12 amino acids. CDR3 residues: CASTGGHYGYTF. In nucleotides, the CDR3 is TGTGCCAGCACAGGGGGGCACTATGGCTACACCTTC.

This sequence joins TRBV6-1 and TRBJ2-7; D remains unclear. Deletions cut 0 bases from V and 3 bases from J, with 9 bases between. CDR3 length: 14 residues. Germline CDR1 and CDR2: MNHNS and SASEGT. The CDR3 nucleotides read TGTGCCAGCAGTGAAGCACTGGAGAACTACGAGCAGTACTTC. It encodes CASSEALENYEQYF.

V and J are TRBV10-3 and TRBJ2-7, with D possibly matching TRBD1 (6 bases). Germline V gene sequence: CDR1 ENHRY, CDR2 SYGVKD. This CDR3 spans 16 amino acids. V was shortened by 0 bases and J by 0 bases, with 12 bases between the two germline ends. The CDR3 region is CAISESISDSSYEQYF. The CDR3 region has the DNA TGTGCCATCAGTGAGTCGATATCGGACAGCTCCTACGAGCAGTACTTC.

V is TRBV7-2 and J is TRBJ2-1; TRBD2 matches at 11 bases. V was clipped by 4 bases and J by 4 bases; unmatched bases: 3. Germline lookup yields CDR1 SGHTA and CDR2 FQGNSA. The CDR3 is 15 residues long. CDR3 in DNA: TGTGCCAGCAGCTATAGCGGGGGGGCATACAATGAGCAGTTCTTC. Translated: CASSYSGGAYNEQFF.

The chain joins TRBV5-1 to TRBJ1-6; TRBD1 might be the D (5 bases). V was trimmed by 0 bases and J by 7 bases, leaving 11 bases between them. This CDR3 region has 15 residues. CDR1 is SGHRS and CDR2 is YFSETQ in the germline V gene. Here the CDR3 DNA reads TGCGCCAGCAGCTTGGCCGACAGCGAGAATTCACCCCTCCACTTT. Amino acid sequence: CASSLADSENSPLHF.

The CDR3 region is CASSQEVAGTSGAEQYF. The CDR3 region has the DNA TGTGCCAGCAGCCAAGAAGTGGCGGGGACTAGCGGGGCCGAGCAGTACTTC. The chain carries TRBV4-2 and TRBJ2-7, with TRBD2 matching 13 bases. The length of the CDR3 is 17 residues. Germline CDR1 and CDR2: LGHNA and YNFKEQ. V shed 0 bases, J shed 6 bases, and the junction held 8 bases outside the gene matches.

In this sample, this clone turned up a few times. The rearrangement joins TRBV5-1 to TRBJ1-2; D uncertain. Germline CDR1 is SGHRS and CDR2 is YFSETQ. CDR3 length: 16 residues. Deletions cut 3 bases from V and 3 bases from J, with 18 bases between. The CDR3: CASSWVSGDDHYGYTF. CDR3 coding DNA: TGCGCCAGCAGCTGGGTCTCCGGAGACGACCACTATGGCTACACCTTC.

With respect to this clone: Mismatch with germline at one junction end may stem from a read error. V is TRBV7-2 and J is TRBJ1-2, with D uncertain. The CDR3 runs to 12 residues. The germline gives CDR1 SGHTA, CDR2 FQGNSA. Here the CDR3 DNA reads TGTGCCAGCAGCCCCTCCTACTATGGCTACGCCTTC. Encoded protein: CASSPSYYGYAF.